The source of this T cell receptor (beta chain) is a study of technical replicates of blood from a few donors. Germline trimming cut 7 bases from V and 1 base from J; bases unmatched to any gene: 5. The V gene's germline CDR1 is SGHVS and CDR2 FQNEAQ. The CDR3 has 14 residues. The data were produced by immunoSEQ multiplex PCR, yet TCRdb's version contains in-frame clones alone and is incomplete. The sample lists tens of thousands of clones, 90% to 95% occurring once. Input material: T cells isolated from PBMCs. This TCR was recovered from a human donor in good health. This chain joins TRBV7-8 and TRBJ1-1, with 8 positions matching TRBD1. In nucleotides, the CDR3 is TGTGCCAGCAAAAAGGGACAGGAGAACACTGAAGCTTTCTTT. Its protein is CASKKGQENTEAFF. Based on the CDR3 plus reference TRBV7-8 and TRBJ1-1, the full variable domain is GAGVSQSPRYKVAKRGQDVALRCDPISGHVSLFWYQQALGQGPEFLTYFQNEAQLDKSGLPSDRFFAERPEGSVSTLKIQRTQQEDSAVYLCASKKGQENTEAFFGQGTRLTVV.